Each of the 18 T cell receptor beta chains below was sequenced from the same sample in a study of blood T cell repertoires in COVID-19. Profiling relied on immunoSEQ multiplex PCR, and the TCRdb table lists in-frame clones only, not all of them. The sample holds some 170,000 clones; over 80% are singletons and the top ten take 8% to 9.5%. Sequences were obtained from peripheral blood. These receptors were collected from a woman in her 70s with acute or convalescent COVID-19.

The V call is TRBV24-1, the J call TRBJ2-3; the D is unclear. This CDR3 is built from 15 residues. Germline CDR1 KGHDR, CDR2 SFDVKD. V shed 3 bases and J shed 0 bases, with 9 bases lying between them. The CDR3 bases are TGTGCCACCAGTGATCGCTTACAGAGCACAGATACGCAGTATTTT. Translated, it gives CATSDRLQSTDTQYF.

The rearrangement links TRBV11-2 to TRBJ2-5; 7 positions agree with TRBD1. The CDR3 length is 13 residues. Germline loops: CDR1 SGHAT, CDR2 FQNNGV. V dropped 3 bases and J dropped 3; count of bases not matched to a gene: 1. CDR3 bases: TGTGCCAGCAGCTTCACAGGGGAAGAGACCCAGTACTTC. Amino acids: CASSFTGEETQYF.

Ten or more counts support this clone. The V call is TRBV20-1, the J call TRBJ2-7; 10 bases line up with TRBD2. The CDR3 has 15 amino acids. The trim removed 3 bases at V and 6 bases at J, leaving 11 bases unmatched. Germline V gene data show CDR1 as DFQATT and CDR2 as SNEGSKA (reference sequence). CDR3 coding DNA: TGCAGTGCTAGTGAAAGAAGCGGGGGGGGTTTCGAGCAGTACTTC. Encoded protein: CSASERSGGGFEQYF.

This clone was seen a single time. This chain links TRBV7-9 with TRBJ2-7; D possibly corresponds to TRBD1 (5 bases). Trimming took off 0 bases at V and 4 bases at J, with 10 bases between the two ends. The germline V gene has CDR1 SEHNR and CDR2 FQNEAQ (reference sequence). This CDR3 contains 14 residues. CDR3 sequence: CASSLAKGPYEQYF. DNA of the CDR3: TGTGCCAGCAGCTTAGCGAAGGGGCCGTACGAGCAGTACTTC. Filled out from reference TRBV7-9 and TRBJ2-7, the complete variable domain reads DTGVSQNPRHKITKRGQNVTFRCDPISEHNRLYWYRQTLGQGPEFLTYFQNEAQLEKSRLLSDRFSAERPKGSFSTLEIQRTEQGDSAMYLCASSLAKGPYEQYFGPGTRLTVT.

Only one count was recorded for this clone. This sequence joins TRBV2 and TRBJ2-5; a weak D match, TRBD2 (7 bases). V was shortened by 9 bases and J by 3 bases, with 17 bases between the two germline ends. Germline V gene data show CDR1 as SNHLY and CDR2 as FYNNEI. CDR3 length equals 14 residues. CDR3 nucleotides: TGTGCCAGTACCGGGGGGCAGGTAAAAGAGACCCAGTACTTC. Translation gives CASTGGQVKETQYF.

The V gene is TRBV18, the J gene TRBJ1-2; D unresolved. Germline loops: CDR1 KGHSH, CDR2 LQKENI. V lost 2 bases, J lost 4 bases, and 14 bases lay in between. The length of the CDR3 is 15 residues. The CDR3 DNA follows: TGTGCCAGCTCACCAAGGAGGGAAAGCCCCTATGGCTACACCTTC. It translates to CASSPRRESPYGYTF.

The chain combines TRBV19 with TRBJ1-5; TRBD1 agrees at 7 bases. With 2 bases clipped from V and 7 bases from J, the junction kept 2 bases outside the gene matches. The CDR3 is 13 amino acids. Germline CDR1 LNHDA, CDR2 SQIVND (reference sequence). The DNA for the CDR3 is TGTGCCAGTAGTATAAGGACAGGCCAGCCCCAGCATTTT. Translation: CASSIRTGQPQHF.

The rearrangement joins TRBV20-1 to TRBJ2-1, with D uncertain. V lost 3 bases to trimming and J lost 5 bases, with 17 bases between them. This CDR3 contains 15 residues. Germline assignment: CDR1 DFQATT and CDR2 SNEGSKA (reference sequence). The CDR3 sequence is CSASMSMGLDNEQFF. CDR3 DNA: TGCAGTGCTAGTATGAGCATGGGCCTGGACAATGAGCAGTTCTTC.

The gene calls are TRBV6-5 and TRBJ2-3; D call uncertain. The V gene lost 8 bases and the J gene lost 0 bases, with 6 bases spanning the gap. The CDR3 loop spans 12 amino acids. Germline V gene data show CDR1 as MNHEY and CDR2 as SVGAGI. The CDR3 spells CASSSSTDTQYF. The CDR3 DNA is TGTGCCAGCTCTTCTAGCACAGATACGCAGTATTTT.

The genes are TRBV11-3 and TRBJ2-7; TRBD1 aligns across 8 bases. With 5 bases clipped from V and 3 bases from J, the junction kept 6 bases outside the gene matches. The CDR3 is 14 amino acids. The germline V gene has CDR1 SGHNT and CDR2 YENEEA. As DNA, the CDR3 is TGTGCCAGCAGCGACGGGACAGGAGTCTACGAGCAGTACTTC. It yields the protein CASSDGTGVYEQYF.

The rearrangement links TRBV10-3 to TRBJ2-1, with 11 bases fitting TRBD2. CDR3 length: 16 residues. Unmatched junction bases numbered 6, after V lost 6 bases and J lost 2 bases. Germline V gene lookup returns CDR1 ENHRY and CDR2 SYGVKD. CDR3 protein: CAIRGGSGRAYNEQFF. Written as DNA, the CDR3 is TGTGCCATCAGGGGGGGTAGCGGGAGGGCCTACAATGAGCAGTTCTTC.

The chain combines TRBV10-1 with TRBJ1-2; 10 bases align to TRBD1. The V segment lost 6 bases and the J segment 3 bases; nucleotides outside the gene matches: 16. The CDR3 extends over 18 amino acids. CDR1 is WNHNN and CDR2 is SYGVQD in the germline V gene (reference sequence). The CDR3 sequence: CASRTGGRARYIDYGYTF. CDR3 bases: TGCGCCAGCAGGACAGGGGGCCGGGCGCGGTATATCGACTATGGCTACACCTTC.

The V gene is TRBV29-1, the J gene TRBJ2-5; 10 nucleotides align to TRBD2. With 6 bases clipped from V and 5 bases from J, the junction kept 3 bases outside the gene matches. Germline V gene sequence: CDR1 SQVTM, CDR2 ANQGSEA. CDR3 length: 12 amino acids. CDR3 region: CSVSGGEETQYF. The CDR3 coding sequence is TGCAGCGTAAGCGGGGGGGAGGAGACCCAGTACTTC.

V usage is TRBV3-1 (or the pseudogene TRBV3-2) and J usage is TRBJ2-5; D remains unclear. This CDR3 spans 14 amino acids. V was shortened by 4 bases and J by 1 base, with 10 bases between the two germline ends. Germline-derived CDR1 and CDR2 are LGHDT and YNNKEL (reference sequence). The CDR3 DNA reads TGTGCCAGCAGCCTATCACTTGCCCAAGAGACCCAGTACTTC. This sequence encodes CASSLSLAQETQYF.

This clone was picked up one time. The chain combines TRBV27 with TRBJ2-5, with a weak D call TRBD1 (6 bases). Trimming pared 4 bases from V and 4 bases from J, leaving 10 bases between. Germline V gives CDR1 MNHEY, CDR2 SMNVEV (reference sequence). This CDR3 comprises 13 residues. CDR3 amino acids: CASSWRGGETQYF. CDR3 nucleotide sequence: TGTGCCAGCAGTTGGAGAGGGGGAGAGACCCAGTACTTC.

This rearrangement joins TRBV28 to TRBJ1-5; D not resolved. The CDR3 loop spans 14 amino acids. From germline, CDR1 is MDHEN and CDR2 SYDVKM. V lost 10 bases, J lost 0 bases, and 13 bases lay in between. In nucleotides, the CDR3 is TGTGCCACTCGCTCGGGGAATAGCAATCAGCCCCAGCATTTT. This codes for CATRSGNSNQPQHF.

The V gene is TRBV29-1, the J gene TRBJ2-3; 9 nucleotides line up with TRBD1. Per the germline V gene, CDR1 is SQVTM and CDR2 is ANQGSEA. This CDR3 spans 15 amino acids. The V segment lost 7 bases and the J segment 0 bases; nucleotides outside the gene matches: 8. The CDR3 region has the DNA TGCAGCGGGGGGCGGGACAGGGTCAGCACAGATACGCAGTATTTT. Translated: CSGGRDRVSTDTQYF.

This clone was seen only once. The V and J genes are TRBV4-3 and TRBJ2-1, with TRBD1 identical over 8 bases. Germline V CDR1 and CDR2: LGHNA, YSLEER. The CDR3 runs 22 residues. V lost 3 bases to trimming and J lost 2 bases; unmatched junction nucleotides: 24. The CDR3: CASSHSDRVVYPQGETYNEQFF. The CDR3 bases are TGCGCCAGCAGCCATTCGGACAGGGTAGTATATCCACAGGGGGAGACCTACAATGAGCAGTTCTTC.